The T cell receptor (beta chain) described here comes from a study of blood T cell repertoires in COVID-19. Across the whole study: The origin of the acute and convalescent COVID-19 samples was the United States, Italy and Spain.

V lost 8 bases, J lost 5 bases, and 14 bases stayed unmatched. This CDR3 spans 15 amino acids. Germline V lookup: CDR1 SEHNR, CDR2 FQNEAQ (reference sequence). The data were produced by immunoSEQ multiplex PCR, yet TCRdb's version contains in-frame clones alone and is incomplete. In the table there are some 360,000 clones, around 90% of which are singletons. The TCR originated in a woman aged 55-70 years with COVID-19, enrolled during active disease. Sequencing was carried out using peripheral blood. This chain uses TRBV7-9 with TRBJ1-2, with 7 bases fitting TRBD1. Here the CDR3 DNA reads TGTGCCAGCGGCAGGGGGAGGGATCATGCATATGGCTACACCTTC. It specifies CASGRGRDHAYGYTF. Full variable domain (remainder filled in from reference TRBV7-9 and TRBJ1-2): DTGVSQNPRHKITKRGQNVTFRCDPISEHNRLYWYRQTLGQGPEFLTYFQNEAQLEKSRLLSDRFSAERPKGSFSTLEIQRTEQGDSAMYLCASGRGRDHAYGYTFGSGTRLTVV.